These T cell receptor beta chains were read from a single sample in a study of Graves' ophthalmopathy and Graves' hyperthyroidism. TCRdb used MiXCR to reprocess the multiplex PCR reads, holding one entry per CDR3 protein. The sample shows approximately 700,000 distinct CDR3 sequences, 40% of them seen only once. Sequencing was performed on peripheral blood. Receptor source: an adult man with Graves' ophthalmopathy. Both conserved end residues are part of each CDR3. The D gene is left open where the match is weak. Clone size, where shown, is once, few, many, or a class for clones that have expanded.

clone size | J gene | V gene | D gene | CDR3 length | CDR3 protein | CDR3 DNA
once | TRBJ2-5 | TRBV25-1 | TRBD2 | 15 | CAIPGLAGGGETQYF | TGTGCCATACCGGGACTAGCGGGGGGCGGGGAGACCCAGTACTTC
many | TRBJ2-2 | TRBV10-3 | NA | 14 | CAITRETNTGELFF | TGTGCCATCACTCGGGAGACGAACACCGGGGAGCTGTTTTTT
NA | TRBJ1-5 | TRBV10-3 | NA | 14 | CAISGRGYNQPQHF | TGTGCCATCAGTGGCAGGGGATACAATCAGCCCCAGCATTTT
NA | TRBJ1-5 | TRBV2 | TRBD1 | 15 | CASSDKTGGGQPQHF | TGTGCCAGCAGTGATAAGACAGGGGGCGGTCAGCCCCAGCATTTT
many | TRBJ1-1 | TRBV5-1 | TRBD1 | 13 | CASSKTGPTEAFF | TGCGCCAGCAGCAAGACAGGGCCCACTGAAGCTTTCTTT
once | TRBJ2-7 | TRBV19 | NA | 13 | CASSKGPSYEQYF | TGTGCCAGCAGCAAGGGGCCTAGCTACGAGCAGTACTTC
many | TRBJ1-6 | TRBV20-1 | NA | 15 | CSARDEGRITSPLHF | TGCAGTGCTAGAGATGAGGGGCGGATTACTTCACCCCTCCACTTT
many | TRBJ1-1 | TRBV10-3 | TRBD1 | 14 | CAISTDRGNTEAFF | TGTGCCATCAGTACGGACAGGGGGAACACTGAAGCTTTCTTT
NA | TRBJ1-5 | TRBV24-1 | TRBD1 | 19 | CATSDPGTGGRISNQPQHF | TGTGCCACCAGTGACCCAGGGACAGGGGGCCGTATCAGCAATCAGCCCCAGCATTTT
many | TRBJ1-4 | TRBV7-9 | NA | 13 | CASSAPGHEKLFF | TGTGCCAGCAGCGCACCGGGACATGAAAAACTGTTTTTT
NA | TRBJ1-4 | TRBV7-4 | NA | 15 | CASSFAGISGEKLFF | TGTGCCAGCAGCTTTGCGGGTATTAGTGGAGAAAAACTGTTTTTT
NA | TRBJ2-7 | TRBV25-1 | TRBD1 | 17 | CASRLQGVGTATYEQYF | TGTGCCAGTAGACTACAGGGGGTCGGGACAGCTACTTACGAGCAGTACTTC
NA | TRBJ1-6 | TRBV5-1 | TRBD1 | 14 | CASRNTGTGSPLHF | TGCGCCAGCAGAAACACCGGGACAGGTTCACCCCTCCACTTT
many | TRBJ1-1 | TRBV9 | NA | 15 | CASSPISSRGTEAFF | TGTGCCAGCAGCCCCATCTCGAGTCGGGGGACTGAAGCTTTCTTT
NA | TRBJ2-7 | TRBV29-1 | NA | 12 | CSVEEGSGEQYF | TGCAGCGTTGAAGAGGGATCGGGCGAGCAGTACTTC
many | TRBJ2-7 | TRBV7-9 | NA | 14 | CASSQEEESYEQYF | TGTGCCAGCAGCCAGGAGGAGGAATCCTACGAGCAGTACTTC
once | TRBJ2-7 | TRBV9 | NA | 14 | CASSPNLSWNEQYF | TGTGCCAGCAGCCCAAATCTTAGCTGGAACGAGCAGTACTTC
NA | TRBJ2-7 | TRBV7-6 | NA | 13 | CASGGRAVYEQYF | TGTGCCAGCGGGGGTCGCGCCGTCTACGAGCAGTACTTC
NA | TRBJ2-7 | TRBV7-9 | NA | 13 | CASSFTGNHEQYF | TGTGCCAGCAGCTTTACAGGGAACCACGAGCAGTACTTC
NA | TRBJ2-7 | TRBV12-3/TRBV12-4 | NA | 16 | CASKTTGLGVGNEQYF | TGTGCCAGCAAGACCACAGGGTTGGGCGTTGGCAACGAGCAGTACTTC
NA | TRBJ2-3 | TRBV29-1 | TRBD2 | 18 | CSVAQLRERRGSTDTQYF | TGCAGCGTTGCCCAACTGCGGGAGCGCCGTGGGAGCACAGATACGCAGTATTTT
many | TRBJ2-6 | TRBV7-2 | NA | 18 | CASSLGAGKAAGANVLTF | TGTGCCAGCAGCTTAGGGGCAGGGAAAGCCGCTGGGGCCAACGTCCTGACTTTC
NA | TRBJ1-4 | TRBV19 | NA | 16 | CASSGGGTGTNEKLFF | TGTGCCAGTAGTGGTGGGGGGACGGGAACTAATGAAAAACTGTTTTTT
NA | TRBJ2-5 | TRBV11-2 | TRBD2 | 16 | CASSLRLAGTQETQYF | TGTGCCAGCAGCTTAAGACTAGCGGGGACCCAAGAGACCCAGTACTTC
NA | TRBJ2-7 | TRBV11-2 | NA | 15 | CASSLGRQGVGEQYF | TGCGCCAGCAGCCTCGGGAGACAGGGCGTCGGAGAGCAGTACTTC
many | TRBJ2-2 | TRBV10-3 | NA | 13 | CANRGLDTGELFF | TGTGCCAACCGCGGGCTCGACACCGGGGAGCTGTTTTTT
NA | TRBJ1-3 | TRBV20-1 | TRBD1 | 16 | CSARRQGPLSGNTIYF | TGCAGTGCTAGAAGACAGGGGCCGCTATCTGGAAACACCATATATTTT
NA | TRBJ1-4 | TRBV4-2 | NA | 15 | CASASGPLNNEKLFF | TGTGCCAGCGCCTCCGGGCCTTTGAACAATGAAAAACTGTTTTTT
many | TRBJ2-5 | TRBV2 | TRBD2 | 14 | CASSPLAAQETQYF | TGTGCCAGCAGTCCACTAGCGGCCCAAGAGACCCAGTACTTC
many | TRBJ2-5 | TRBV15 | NA | 14 | CATSRSTTGETQYF | TGTGCCACCAGCAGATCTACGACCGGAGAGACCCAGTACTTC
NA | TRBJ1-4 | TRBV7-6 | NA | 17 | CASSLGGNYGSNEKLFF | TGTGCCAGCAGCTTAGGGGGGAACTATGGCAGTAATGAAAAACTGTTTTTT
NA | TRBJ2-7 | TRBV25-1 | TRBD2 | 16 | CASSDAGTSGSYEQYF | TGTGCCAGCAGTGACGCAGGGACTAGCGGTTCCTACGAGCAGTACTTC
few | TRBJ1-2 | TRBV9 | TRBD1 | 14 | CASSHRDRRDGYTF | TGTGCCAGCAGCCACCGGGACAGGCGAGATGGCTACACCTTC
once | TRBJ1-2 | TRBV25-1 | NA | 14 | CASSATTGNYGYTF | TGTGCCAGCAGTGCAACCACAGGGAACTATGGCTACACCTTC
NA | TRBJ2-7 | TRBV19 | NA | 12 | CASGSALGEQYF | TGTGCCAGTGGTAGTGCCCTCGGTGAGCAGTACTTC
many | TRBJ1-2 | TRBV7-9 | NA | 13 | CASSLGSPYGYTF | TGTGCCAGCAGCTTAGGATCTCCCTATGGCTACACCTTC